This T cell receptor beta chain is from a study of shared clonotypes between healthy human individuals. Study-level results: Larger estimated richness was generally recorded for naive subsets relative to memory subsets. The four-donor shared clonotypes exceeded non-shared clonotypes in generation probability, with non-shared ones scoring lower.

CD45RO-negative cells were positively selected for CCR7, leaving out terminally differentiated effector memory CD45RA+ cells. For each subset, genomic DNA was distributed in equal portions over several immunoSEQ plates. Libraries were prepared by immunoSEQ multiplex PCR; TCRdb keeps only in-frame clonotypes and omits some of them. The data hold about 820,000 clones, with 85% to 95% observed a single time. A remark on this clone: Its antigen is undetermined.

This TCR came from a man aged 30-40 years in good health. Sample: naive CD8+ T cells sorted from blood.

CDR3 bases: TGTGCCAGCAGTAGCCGGGCCCTGAGTTTGACAGATACGCAGTATTTT. Translated: CASSSRALSLTDTQYF. V gene TRBV27 combines with J gene TRBJ2-3; D gene uncertain. Germline V CDR1 and CDR2: MNHEY, SMNVEV (reference sequence). V was pared by 5 bases and J by 3 bases, with 18 bases between. CDR3 length equals 16 residues.